This T cell receptor (beta chain) was identified during a study of radiation and T cells in renal cell carcinoma. Study-level points and caveats: In blood, top tumor clones expanded by 2 weeks, shrinking by 4.

Time point meaning: baseline pretreatment blood. Treatment given: 15 Gy SBRT to primary tumor, nephrectomy 4 weeks later. The tumor was a clear cell renal cell carcinoma. Regarding this clone: Its target is unknown.

Germline assignment: CDR1 SNHLY and CDR2 FYNNEI. CDR3 length: 16 amino acids. Trimming at V came to 6 bases and at J to 4 bases, leaving 11 bases not matched to a gene. Generated by immunoSEQ multiplex PCR, the TCRdb table keeps only in-frame clones and is missing some. The sample records some 150,000 clones, roughly 85% being singletons. This sample comprised blood, obtained from a patient whose treatment included radiotherapy and nephrectomy. The clonotype originates from a woman aged 50 to 65 with renal cell carcinoma. The chain carries TRBV2 and TRBJ2-1, with 8 nucleotides matching TRBD2. CDR3 region: CASSEWKTSAYNEQFF. DNA of the CDR3: TGTGCCAGCAGCGAATGGAAGACTAGCGCATACAATGAGCAGTTCTTC.